Here is one T cell receptor (beta chain) with its context. The target of this receptor is not known. A read error may produce the germline difference seen at one junction end. The sample belongs to a study of CD8+ T cells in alopecia areata (dated by TCRdb to the late 2010s). Regarding the research as a whole: Treated patients were enrolled in an open-label pilot trial of oral tofacitinib, 5 to 10 mg twice daily, for moderate-to-severe alopecia areata. Patients received tofacitinib for 6 to 18 months and were then followed off drug for 6 months to check for delayed response and recurrence. In treated patients, disease severity was measured using the SALT score, which gives the percentage of scalp surface area affected. The study used high-throughput TCRbeta sequencing to examine T cell clonal expansion in alopecia areata, in both the C3H/HeJ mouse model and human patients. Scalp tissue and sorted CD4+ and CD8+ peripheral blood T cells from patchy and totalis/universalis alopecia areata patients and from healthy controls were covered by human TCRbeta sequencing. Patients on tofacitinib were biopsied at baseline and after 4 and 24 weeks of treatment, and several of the patients also had a later scalp biopsy. Scalp clonality was compared across normal scalp (n=4), patchy alopecia areata scalp (n=8), and alopecia totalis/universalis scalp (n=8). RNA was obtained with the PAXgene miRNA kit for fixed scalp, the miRNeasy kit for PBMCs, and the RNeasy kit for mouse skin. TCRbeta CDR3 regions were amplified by immunoSEQ multiplex PCR with 35 Vbeta forward and 13 Jbeta reverse primers. The study at large found these results: Scalp TCR repertoire analysis is complicated because resident alphabeta T cells in normal human skin are also sequenced, whereas mouse skin is dominated by gammadelta T cells. Tofacitinib significantly decreased scalp clonality and the number of expanded CD8+ clones among the top 100 scalp clones. During tofacitinib treatment, many expanded lesional clones remained in scalp and blood, and this persistence may partly explain relapse after treatment is stopped. Shared TCR sequences between patients were less evident than in mice, which may be partly attributable to HLA diversity in the patient population. Because the treated cohort was small and had only one nonresponder, larger studies are needed to examine links between baseline CD8+ expansion and response. Lesional scalp, especially in alopecia totalis/universalis, showed higher clonality and more expanded CD8+ clones than normal scalp, suggesting antigenic drive.

CDR1 is given as SGHNT and CDR2 as YYREEE, both from the germline V gene (reference sequence). The CDR3 sequence holds 12 residues, the cysteine and phenylalanine included. Left in the record is the CDR3 DNA by itself, 36 bases read in frame from the first base. Receptors were amplified or captured by the immunoSEQ multiplex PCR assay. RNA was extracted from all samples and reverse transcribed into cDNA as template for TCR sequencing. SuperScript III was used to make first-strand cDNA, primed with a 2:1 mix of oligo-dT and random hexamers. A synthetic immune receptor repertoire was used to assess amplification bias, and residual bias was removed computationally. The published analysis was carried out like this. After raw reads were preprocessed to remove errors, the CDR3 was defined following IMGT conventions as running from the conserved cysteine to phenylalanine. Clonality was computed as 1 minus the Shannon entropy, with the entropy normalized by log2 of the number of productive unique TCRs. Scalp TCRbeta sequences were cross-referenced with sorted blood CD4 and CD8 repertoires so that the CD4 or CD8 identity of scalp clones could be inferred. What TCRdb holds here is the immuneACCESS table cut down to in-frame rearrangements. Part of the clones is not present; checked against another copy, under half of the missing clones reflect an unresolved V gene, and the others are unexplained. The D gene and trimming were derived from the DNA, and the V and J assignments and clone size from that table. The sample includes 150,000 to 200,000 clones, with about three fifths observed a single time. Clones ranked in the top ten supply roughly 0.85% of the sample.

The label giving this sample's time point can be read as: less than five weeks on oral tofacitinib. The treatment or condition tag for this specimen amounts to: oral pan-JAK inhibitor, 5-10 mg twice daily. Peripheral blood and lesional scalp punch biopsies were obtained from patients with alopecia areata. PBMCs were separated by density centrifugation and stained for CD3, CD4 and CD8, after which CD4+ and CD8+ T cells were sorted on a FACSAria. The rearranged segments are TRBV5-4 and TRBJ2-7; TRBD2 matches 8 bases in the middle. Specimen: CD4+ T cells sorted from blood, collected at week 4, from a patient treated with tofacitinib. The sequence was collected from a human donor with alopecia areata. The DNA sequence reads TGTGCCAGCAGTTCCCCGGGACTAGGGAGTGCCTTC. Translated, this gives CASSSPGLGSAF.